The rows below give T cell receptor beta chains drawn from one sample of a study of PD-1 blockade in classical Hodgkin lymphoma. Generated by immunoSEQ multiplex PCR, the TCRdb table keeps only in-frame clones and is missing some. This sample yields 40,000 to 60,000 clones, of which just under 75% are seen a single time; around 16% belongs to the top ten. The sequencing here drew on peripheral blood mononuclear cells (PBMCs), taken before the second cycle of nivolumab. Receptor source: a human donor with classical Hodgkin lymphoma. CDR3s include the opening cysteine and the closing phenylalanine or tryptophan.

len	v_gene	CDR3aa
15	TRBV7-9	CASSLAPPVPSRQYF
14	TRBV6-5	CASSYLVSGGIQYF
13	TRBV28	CASSSQGQETQYF
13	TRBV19	CASSIEVYNEQFF
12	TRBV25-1	CASSDRNGQLFF
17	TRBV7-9	CASSVWDGLSISYEQYF
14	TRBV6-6	CASSYSGRNQPQHF
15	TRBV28	CASNGLDPLRDTQYF
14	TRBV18	CASSPRGENTEAFF
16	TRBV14	CASSQSLGRGYEEQFF
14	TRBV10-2	CASSGAGGRDEQFF
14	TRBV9	CASSAQGAYNEQFF
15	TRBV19	CASSTGTGGNEKLFF
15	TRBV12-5	CASGLVQGAETEAFF
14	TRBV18	CASSPLVGLNEQYF
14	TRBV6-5	CASSYFGTGTEAFF
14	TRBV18	CASPGTLNTGELFF
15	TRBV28	CASRTSGTSNQPQHF
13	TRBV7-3	CASSPLVNTEAFF
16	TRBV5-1	CASSTSGISGANVLTF
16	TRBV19	CASNPTVGPLRQPQHF
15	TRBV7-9	CASSLDGSFNQPQHF
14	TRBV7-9	CASSVGQGDSPLHF
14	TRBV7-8	CASSLPVGTGELFF
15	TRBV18	CASSPSGLNGDTQYF
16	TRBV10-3	CAISDYDRGSIDEQYF
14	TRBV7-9	CASSFQGGTYEQYF
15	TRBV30	CAWRARGGGNQPQHF
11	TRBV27	CAPRGIYGYTF
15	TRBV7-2	CASSPIAGAPGELFF
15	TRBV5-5	CASSFLAGVPNEQFF
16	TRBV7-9	CASSLVAGSSADTQYF
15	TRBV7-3	CASSLRGLASETQYF
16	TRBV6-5	CASSYGGNRANYEAFF
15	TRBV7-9	CAGSLRERGLGELFF
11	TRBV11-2	CASSWGDTQYF
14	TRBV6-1	CARKPGQTVYEQYF